The source of this T cell receptor beta chain is a study of T-cell memory formation after mild COVID-19. Findings and limits, study-wide: Contracting clones from day 15 to 85 showed balanced CD4/CD8; later expanders favored CD4+. Researchers report contracting CD4+ clones mostly in CM and EM, with CD8+ clones in EMRA.

The germline V gene encodes CDR1 SEHNR and CDR2 FQNEAQ (reference sequence). The CDR3 contains 15 residues. V lost 5 bases and J 7 bases, leaving 21 bases between the germline ends. This clonotype was seen at least ten times. Its antigen is not identified. Using constant-segment primers, 5'RACE produced TCR alpha and TCR beta cDNA libraries carrying sample barcodes and UMIs. TCRdb passed the 5' RACE reads through MiXCR, listing each CDR3 protein once. Here the sample spans about 130,000 distinct CDR3 sequences, approximately 6.3% being singletons. This TCR derives from an adult woman who had mild COVID-19 (a few samples of this study predate the infection). Cell type and time point are not known. The sequencing input was PBMCs or a T cell subset sorted from them (not recorded which). The chain couples TRBV7-9 to TRBJ2-7; D not certain. DNA for the CDR3: TGTGCCAGCAGCCTAGGACCAGCGTGGGCTCAAGAGCAGTACTTC. This gives the protein CASSLGPAWAQEQYF.